Below, one T cell receptor (beta chain) is given with its context. Germline CDR1 LGHNA, CDR2 YSLEER. The CDR3 runs 13 residues. The V end was cut by 1 base, the J end by 4 bases, with 8 bases between. The data belong to a study of blood T cell repertoires in COVID-19. Whole-study context: The United States, Italy and Spain were the sources of the acute and convalescent COVID-19 samples. PBMCs, B-cell-depleted T cells, or T cells were the source of the cDNA or gDNA that made up the material.

Authors' analysis steps: Amplification of reference gene primers provided the estimated nucleated cell counts. Method: immunoSEQ multiplex PCR; TCRdb's copy keeps in-frame clones and lacks some. That table is the source of V, J and clone size, and D and trimming were worked out from the DNA. The sample consists of 45,000 or so clones, 70% to 90% of them appearing once. The chain joins TRBV4-3 to TRBJ2-7; unclear D gene. The TCR sequence derives from a human donor in a cohort sampled during active COVID-19. Sequencing was done on a sample of peripheral blood. This chain's CDR3 is CASSQARAYEQYF. The DNA of the CDR3 is TGCGCCAGCAGCCAAGCTCGTGCGTACGAGCAGTACTTC.